The 14 T cell receptor beta chains presented below share a single source sample, sequenced in a study of T-cell reconstitution after alpha-beta-depleted transplantation in children. Unique molecular identifiers tagged the TCRbeta library. Each CDR3 protein is one row after TCRdb ran MiXCR on the PCR reads. Among almost 400,000 distinct CDR3 sequences, just over 20% were seen once, and the ten largest hold around 4%. The sample in question was PBMCs from the stem cell graft donor, obtained from the stem cell graft. These receptors all come from a human donor who donated a stem cell graft to a child with acute myeloid leukemia.

This clonotype was picked up a small number of times. The genes are TRBV28 and TRBJ1-4; D not resolved. Looked up from germline, CDR1 is MDHEN and CDR2 is SYDVKM. The CDR3 loop spans 11 amino acids. Deletions cut 11 bases from V and 7 bases from J, with 11 bases between. CDR3 coding DNA: TGTGCCGCCTCACGGGGTGAAAAACTGTTTTTT. It translates to CAASRGEKLFF.

This clonotype was picked up many times. The chain joins TRBV12-3 or TRBV12-4 to TRBJ2-3, with a weak D call TRBD2 (5 bases). The CDR3 length is 16 residues. The V end lost 4 bases, the J end lost 2 bases, and 16 bases lay between the germline ends. The CDR3 loop reads CASSSAYSVYTDTQYF. Written as DNA, the CDR3 is TGTGCCAGCAGTTCCGCCTATAGCGTCTACACAGATACGCAGTATTTT.

The chain recombines TRBV4-1 with TRBJ2-7; 11 bases map to TRBD2. The CDR3 is 14 residues long. V was clipped by 8 bases and J by 4 bases; unmatched bases: 7. From germline, CDR1 is MGHRA and CDR2 YSYEKL. CDR3 in DNA: TGCGCCAGCGCCGAGACTAGCGGGACGTACGAGCAGTACTTC. This sequence encodes CASAETSGTYEQYF.

The V call is TRBV11-2, the J call TRBJ2-1; 10 bases are shared with TRBD2. Trimming removed 1 base from V and 8 bases from J; junction bases left unmatched: 14. This CDR3 has 18 amino acids. Germline-derived CDR1 and CDR2 are SGHAT and FQNNGV. DNA for the CDR3: TGTGCCAGCAGCTTAGGGGGGCTAGCGGGGGCCTCTAGGGATGAGCAGTTCTTC. It translates to CASSLGGLAGASRDEQFF.

The V and J genes are TRBV2 and TRBJ1-3; D remains ambiguous. Germline V gene lookup returns CDR1 SNHLY and CDR2 FYNNEI. CDR3 length equals 14 residues. V lost 1 base and J lost 4, with 8 bases in between. CDR3 in amino acids: CASSEGVFGNTIYF. In DNA form, the CDR3 reads TGTGCCAGCAGTGAAGGCGTTTTCGGAAACACCATATATTTT.

This clonotype has only a few counts. This chain uses TRBV5-1 with TRBJ2-7; 10 bases match TRBD2. Germline V gives CDR1 SGHRS, CDR2 YFSETQ. Unmatched junction bases numbered 9, after V lost 1 base and J lost 5 bases. The CDR3 runs 16 residues. CDR3 sequence: CASSLWSGRAADEQYF. The CDR3 DNA reads TGCGCCAGCAGCTTGTGGAGCGGGAGGGCAGCCGACGAGCAGTACTTC.

This clonotype came up many times. The rearrangement joins TRBV29-1 to TRBJ1-3, with 7 bases identical to TRBD1. In germline, CDR1 is SQVTM, CDR2 ANQGSEA. CDR3 length equals 16 residues. Trimming cost V 6 bases and J 0 bases; bases outside gene matches: 11. Here the CDR3 DNA reads TGCAGCGTCCAAACCTCAGGGGGTAACTCTGGAAACACCATATATTTT. This codes for CSVQTSGGNSGNTIYF.

This clonotype came up many times. This chain connects TRBV6-2 or TRBV6-3 to TRBJ2-7, with a tentative D call TRBD2 (6 bases). CDR3 length equals 12 residues. The germline V gene has CDR1 MNHEY and CDR2 SVGEGT. V lost 6 bases, J lost 1 base, and 7 bases lay in between. DNA of the CDR3: TGTGCCAGCAGGGAGGGGTCCTACGAGCAGTACTTC. It specifies CASREGSYEQYF.

The rearrangement uses TRBV9 and TRBJ2-1; 8 positions match TRBD2. The CDR3 loop spans 15 amino acids. The germline V gene encodes CDR1 SGDLS and CDR2 YYNGEE. J lost 7 bases, V lost 0 bases, and 6 bases had no gene match. In nucleotides, the CDR3 is TGTGCCAGCAGCGTAGTCTCCGGGAGGGGAAATGAGCAGTTCTTC. This translates into CASSVVSGRGNEQFF.

A few counts support this clonotype. The chain carries TRBV29-1 and TRBJ2-1; TRBD2 might be the D (5 bases). The CDR3 totals 15 residues. Germline values: CDR1 SQVTM, CDR2 ANQGSEA. V was pared by 3 bases and J by 10 bases, with 22 bases between. The CDR3 here is CSVDHPSHPTLEQFF. The DNA of the CDR3 is TGCAGCGTTGACCATCCTAGCCATCCTACATTGGAGCAGTTCTTC.

This clonotype was counted at least ten times. The J gene is TRBJ2-1, the V gene TRBV20-1; D is perhaps TRBD2 (5 bases). The CDR3 has 13 residues. V gave up 3 bases and J gave up 3 bases, with 9 bases separating them. CDR1 is DFQATT, CDR2 SNEGSKA, per germline (reference sequence). The CDR3 DNA sequence: TGCAGTGCTAGGAGGGAGATCTACAATGAGCAGTTCTTC. As protein: CSARREIYNEQFF.

The genes are TRBV14 and TRBJ2-1, with TRBD2 matching 13 bases. CDR3 length equals 16 residues. Germline V gives CDR1 SGHDN, CDR2 FVKESK. V was clipped by 5 bases and J by 6 bases; unmatched bases: 7. Here the CDR3 reads CASSRLAGGRGNEQFF. In DNA form, the CDR3 reads TGTGCCAGCAGCAGACTAGCGGGAGGCCGGGGCAATGAGCAGTTCTTC.

This clonotype was recorded at least ten times. The V and J genes are TRBV29-1 and TRBJ1-5; TRBD1 aligns across 7 bases. CDR3 length: 15 amino acids. V lost 6 bases, J lost 3 bases, and 11 bases stayed unmatched. CDR1 is SQVTM, CDR2 ANQGSEA, per germline. CDR3: CSVETTGEPNQPQHF. DNA for the CDR3: TGCAGCGTAGAAACAACAGGGGAACCCAATCAGCCCCAGCATTTT.

In its sample, this clonotype was seen a few times. The rearrangement joins TRBV29-1 to TRBJ1-1, with 7 bases aligning to TRBD1. V lost 7 bases to trimming and J lost 0 bases; unmatched junction nucleotides: 5. CDR3 length: 13 residues. From germline, CDR1 is SQVTM and CDR2 ANQGSEA. The CDR3 is CSGDDRVNTEAFF. The CDR3 DNA follows: TGCAGCGGCGATGACAGGGTGAACACTGAAGCTTTCTTT.